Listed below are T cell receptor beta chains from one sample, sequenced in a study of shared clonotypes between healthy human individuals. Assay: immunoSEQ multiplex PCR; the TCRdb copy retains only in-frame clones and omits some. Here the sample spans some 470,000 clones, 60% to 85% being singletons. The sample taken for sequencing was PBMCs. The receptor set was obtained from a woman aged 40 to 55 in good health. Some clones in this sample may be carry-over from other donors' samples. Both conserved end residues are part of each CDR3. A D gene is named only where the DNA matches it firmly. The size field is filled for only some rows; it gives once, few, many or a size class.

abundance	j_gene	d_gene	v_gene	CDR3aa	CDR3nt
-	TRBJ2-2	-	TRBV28	CASSFNREVGELFF	TGTGCCAGCAGTTTTAACAGGGAGGTCGGGGAGCTGTTTTTT
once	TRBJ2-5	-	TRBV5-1	CASRPGSQETQYF	TGCGCCAGCAGGCCCGGGTCCCAAGAGACCCAGTACTTC
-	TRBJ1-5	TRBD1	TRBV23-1	CASSQTTGGGNQPQHF	TGCGCCAGCAGTCAAACTACAGGGGGGGGCAATCAGCCCCAGCATTTT
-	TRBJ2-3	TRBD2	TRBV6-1	CASSGRGRAGTDTQYF	TGTGCCAGCAGTGGGCGCGGGAGGGCTGGCACAGATACGCAGTATTTT
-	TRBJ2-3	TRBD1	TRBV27	CASSLDRGTDTQYF	TGTGCCAGCAGTTTAGACAGGGGCACAGATACGCAGTATTTT
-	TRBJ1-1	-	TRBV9	CASSGDSENTEAFF	TGTGCCAGCAGCGGAGACAGCGAGAACACTGAAGCTTTCTTT
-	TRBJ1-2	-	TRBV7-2	CVSSASGEGYGYTF	TGTGTCAGCAGCGCAAGCGGGGAAGGCTATGGCTACACCTTC
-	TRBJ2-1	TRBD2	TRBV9	CASSVGGRGTYNEQFF	TGTGCCAGCAGCGTAGGAGGGCGGGGGACGTACAATGAGCAGTTCTTC
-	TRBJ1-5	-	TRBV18	CASSPGGGNQPQHF	TGTGCCAGCTCACCGGGGGGAGGGAACCAGCCCCAGCATTTT
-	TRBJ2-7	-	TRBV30	CVWRDPRWPFTYEQYF	TGTGTCTGGAGGGACCCTCGGTGGCCTTTTACCTACGAGCAGTACTTC
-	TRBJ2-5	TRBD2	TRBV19	CASSIASGLAGQTQYF	TGTGCCAGTAGTATAGCCTCGGGACTAGCGGGACAGACCCAGTACTTC
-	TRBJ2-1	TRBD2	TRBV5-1	CASSLSGSRNYNEQFF	TGCGCCAGCAGCTTGAGCGGGAGCAGAAACTACAATGAGCAGTTCTTC
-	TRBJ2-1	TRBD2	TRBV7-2	CASSQDSGAYNEQFF	TGTGCCAGCAGCCAAGATAGCGGGGCCTACAATGAGCAGTTCTTC
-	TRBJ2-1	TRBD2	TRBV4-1	CASSSSGSSYNEQFF	TGCGCCAGCAGCTCTAGCGGCAGCTCCTACAATGAGCAGTTCTTC
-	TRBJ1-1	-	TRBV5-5	CASSRQGNTEAFF	TGTGCCAGCAGTAGGCAGGGGAACACTGAAGCTTTCTTT
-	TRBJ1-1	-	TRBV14	CASSQFQGRNTEAFF	TGTGCCAGCAGCCAATTTCAGGGGAGGAACACTGAAGCTTTCTTT
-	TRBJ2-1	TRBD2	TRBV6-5	CASSSGLAGVRNEQFF	TGTGCCAGCAGTTCGGGACTAGCGGGAGTCAGGAATGAGCAGTTCTTC
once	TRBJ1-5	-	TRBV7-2	CASSQRGNQPQHF	TGTGCCAGCAGCCAGAGGGGCAATCAGCCCCAGCATTTT
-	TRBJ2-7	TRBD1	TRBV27	CASSWVPGGPYEQYF	TGTGCCAGCAGTTGGGTACCAGGGGGCCCCTACGAGCAGTACTTC
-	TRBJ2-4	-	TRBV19	CASSIQSDTTLFGIQYF	TGTGCCAGTAGTATCCAATCCGACACTACCCTCTTTGGCATTCAGTACTTC
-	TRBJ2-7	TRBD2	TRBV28	CASSPWTSGSDEQYF	TGTGCCAGCAGTCCATGGACTAGCGGGAGTGACGAGCAGTACTTC
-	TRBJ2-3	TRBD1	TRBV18	CASSPSETGVLNTQYF	TGTGCCAGCTCACCGAGCGAGACAGGGGTCTTAAATACGCAGTATTTT
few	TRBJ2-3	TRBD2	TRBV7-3	CASSPGSAGALDF	TGTGCCAGCAGCCCCGGCTCGGCGGGAGCATTAGATTTT
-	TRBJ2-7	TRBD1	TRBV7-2	CASSPTGTGYYEQYF	TGTGCCAGCAGCCCGACCGGGACAGGGTACTACGAGCAGTACTTC
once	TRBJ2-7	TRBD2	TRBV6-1	CASGAGGTYEQYF	TGTGCCAGCGGAGCGGGGGGAACCTACGAGCAGTACTTC
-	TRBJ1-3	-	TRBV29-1	CSVQGISGNTIYF	TGCAGCGTCCAAGGGATCTCTGGAAACACCATATATTTT
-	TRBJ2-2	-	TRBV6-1	CASFGGELFF	TGTGCCTCGTTTGGCGGGGAGCTGTTTTTT
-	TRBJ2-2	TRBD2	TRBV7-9	CASRGGLAPGELFF	TGTGCCAGCAGGGGGGGACTAGCCCCCGGGGAGCTGTTTTTT
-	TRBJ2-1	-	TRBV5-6	CASSLNGPNEQFF	TGTGCCAGCAGCTTGAACGGACCCAATGAGCAGTTCTTC
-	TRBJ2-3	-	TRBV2	CASSPGLDTQYF	TGTGCCAGCAGTCCAGGACTAGATACGCAGTATTTT
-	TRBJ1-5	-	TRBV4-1	CASSQEGQISNQPQHF	TGCGCCAGCAGCCAAGAGGGGCAGATTAGCAATCAGCCCCAGCATTTT
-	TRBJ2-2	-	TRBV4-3	CASSQDSRGPGELFF	TGCGCCAGCAGCCAGGACAGTAGGGGTCCCGGGGAGCTGTTTTTT
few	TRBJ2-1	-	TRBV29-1	CSVVQGSYNEQFF	TGCAGCGTTGTGCAGGGGTCATACAATGAGCAGTTCTTC
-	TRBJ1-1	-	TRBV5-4	CASSDGRGLNTEAFF	TGTGCCAGCAGCGATGGTCGAGGACTGAACACTGAAGCTTTCTTT
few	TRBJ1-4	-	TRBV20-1	CSALVNEKLFF	TGCAGTGCGCTGGTAAATGAAAAACTGTTTTTT
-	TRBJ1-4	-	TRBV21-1	CASRITGMHRLEEKLFF	TGTGCCAGCAGAATCACCGGGATGCACCGCTTGGAAGAAAAACTGTTTTTT
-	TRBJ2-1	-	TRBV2	CASSELRLSYNEQFF	TGTGCCAGCAGTGAGCTCAGACTCTCCTACAATGAGCAGTTCTTC
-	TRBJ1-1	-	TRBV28	CASSLSGGFTEAFF	TGTGCCAGCAGTTTATCCGGGGGCTTCACTGAAGCTTTCTTT
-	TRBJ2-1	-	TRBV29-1	CSVWDRTQGNEQFF	TGCAGCGTTTGGGACCGAACACAGGGCAATGAGCAGTTCTTC
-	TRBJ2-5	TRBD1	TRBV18	CASSLETGNQETQYF	TGTGCCAGCTCACTAGAGACAGGGAACCAAGAGACCCAGTACTTC
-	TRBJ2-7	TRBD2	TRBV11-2	CASSWTSGTPAEQYF	TGTGCCAGCAGCTGGACTAGCGGGACACCCGCCGAGCAGTACTTC
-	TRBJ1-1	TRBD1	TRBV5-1	CASRPGGWDHMNTEAFF	TGCGCCAGCAGGCCAGGGGGCTGGGATCATATGAACACTGAAGCTTTCTTT
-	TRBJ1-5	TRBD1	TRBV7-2	CASSSWTGGHQPQHF	TGTGCCAGCAGCTCCTGGACAGGGGGCCATCAGCCCCAGCATTTT
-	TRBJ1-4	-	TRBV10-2	CASSEMGGLGEKLFF	TGCGCCAGCAGTGAGATGGGGGGGCTTGGTGAAAAACTGTTTTTT
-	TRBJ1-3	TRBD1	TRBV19	CASSTFQGVIGNTIYF	TGTGCCAGTAGTACGTTCCAGGGGGTTATCGGAAACACCATATATTTT
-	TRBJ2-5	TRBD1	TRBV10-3	CAISQDRNQETQYF	TGTGCCATCAGCCAGGACAGGAACCAAGAGACCCAGTACTTC
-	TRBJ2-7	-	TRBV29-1	CSATQSYEQYF	TGCAGCGCTACTCAGTCCTACGAGCAGTACTTC
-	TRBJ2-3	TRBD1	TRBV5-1	CASSGTGGGDTQYF	TGCGCCAGCAGTGGGACAGGGGGCGGCGATACGCAGTATTTT
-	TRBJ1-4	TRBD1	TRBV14	CASSRGLGEKLFF	TGTGCCAGCAGCAGGGGGCTAGGGGAAAAACTGTTTTTT
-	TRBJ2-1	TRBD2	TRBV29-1	CSVVRTRGLAVYNEQFF	TGCAGCGTCGTTCGCACGAGGGGCCTAGCGGTATACAATGAGCAGTTCTTC
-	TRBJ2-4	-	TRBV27	CASSTSRDKGKNIQYF	TGTGCCAGCAGTACGTCCCGGGACAAGGGCAAAAACATTCAGTACTTC
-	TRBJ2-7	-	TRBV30	CAWDEGPNLAFEQYF	TGTGCCTGGGACGAGGGGCCCAACCTGGCCTTCGAGCAGTACTTC
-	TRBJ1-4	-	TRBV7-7	CASSLGENEKLFF	TGTGCCAGCAGCTTAGGAGAAAATGAAAAACTGTTTTTT
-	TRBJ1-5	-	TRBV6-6	CASSTAGSHQPQHF	TGTGCCAGCAGTACAGCCGGGAGCCATCAGCCCCAGCATTTT
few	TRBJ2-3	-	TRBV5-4	CASSLSTDTQYF	TGTGCCAGCAGCCTGTCCACAGATACGCAGTATTTT
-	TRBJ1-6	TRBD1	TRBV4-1	CASSQAPPDRTVWNSPLHF	TGCGCCAGCAGCCAGGCCCCCCCGGACAGGACGGTGTGGAATTCACCCCTCCACTTT
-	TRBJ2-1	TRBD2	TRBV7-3	CASSLRGGSAYNEQFF	TGTGCCAGCAGCTTAAGAGGCGGGAGCGCCTACAATGAGCAGTTCTTC
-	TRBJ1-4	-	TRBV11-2	CASSDLLGTNEKLFF	TGTGCCAGCTCAGACCTTTTGGGTACTAATGAAAAACTGTTTTTT
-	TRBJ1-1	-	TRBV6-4	CASSGDGGTEAFF	TGTGCCAGCAGTGGGGACGGGGGCACTGAAGCTTTCTTT
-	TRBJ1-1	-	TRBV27	CASSLEQGGTEAFF	TGTGCCAGCAGTTTAGAACAGGGAGGAACTGAAGCTTTCTTT